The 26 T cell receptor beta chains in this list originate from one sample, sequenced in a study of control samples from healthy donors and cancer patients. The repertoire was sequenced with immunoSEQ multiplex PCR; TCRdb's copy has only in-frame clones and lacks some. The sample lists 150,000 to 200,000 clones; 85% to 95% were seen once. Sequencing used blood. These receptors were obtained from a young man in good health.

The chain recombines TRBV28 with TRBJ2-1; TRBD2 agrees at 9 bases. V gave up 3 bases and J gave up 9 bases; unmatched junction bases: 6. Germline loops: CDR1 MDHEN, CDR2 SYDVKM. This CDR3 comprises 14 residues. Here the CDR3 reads CASSFGGGASEQFF. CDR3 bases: TGTGCCAGCAGTTTTGGCGGGGGGGCTAGTGAGCAGTTCTTC.

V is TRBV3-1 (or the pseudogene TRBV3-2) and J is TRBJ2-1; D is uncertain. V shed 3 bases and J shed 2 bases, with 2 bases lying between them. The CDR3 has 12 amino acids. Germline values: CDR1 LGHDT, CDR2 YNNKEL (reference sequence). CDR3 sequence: CASSQTYNEQFF. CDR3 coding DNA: TGTGCCAGCAGCCAGACCTACAATGAGCAGTTCTTC.

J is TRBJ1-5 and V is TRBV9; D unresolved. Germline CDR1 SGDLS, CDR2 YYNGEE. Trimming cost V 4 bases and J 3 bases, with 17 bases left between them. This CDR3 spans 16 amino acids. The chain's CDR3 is CASSYALGDTNQPQHF. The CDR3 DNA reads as TGTGCCAGCAGCTACGCCCTTGGGGATACCAATCAGCCCCAGCATTTT.

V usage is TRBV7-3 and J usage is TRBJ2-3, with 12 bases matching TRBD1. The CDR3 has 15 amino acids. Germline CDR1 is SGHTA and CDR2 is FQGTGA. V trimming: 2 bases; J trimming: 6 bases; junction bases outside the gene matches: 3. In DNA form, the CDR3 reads TGTGCCAGCAGCTTACGGGACAGGGGGCTGGATACGCAGTATTTT. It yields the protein CASSLRDRGLDTQYF.

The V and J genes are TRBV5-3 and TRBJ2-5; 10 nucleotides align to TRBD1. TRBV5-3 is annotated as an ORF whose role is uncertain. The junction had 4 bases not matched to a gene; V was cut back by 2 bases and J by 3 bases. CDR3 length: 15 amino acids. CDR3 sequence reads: CARSFRTGGKETQYF. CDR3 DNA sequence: TGTGCCAGAAGCTTTCGGACAGGGGGGAAAGAGACCCAGTACTTC.

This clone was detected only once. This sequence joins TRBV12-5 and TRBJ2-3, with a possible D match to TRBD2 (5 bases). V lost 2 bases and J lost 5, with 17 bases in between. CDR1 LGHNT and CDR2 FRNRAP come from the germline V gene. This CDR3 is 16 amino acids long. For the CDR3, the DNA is TGTGCTAGTGGTTTGTTCACTAGTTCCCTCGGAGATACGCAGTATTTT. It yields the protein CASGLFTSSLGDTQYF. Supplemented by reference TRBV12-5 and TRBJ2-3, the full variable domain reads DARVTQTPRHKVTEMGQEVTMRCQPILGHNTVFWYRQTMMQGLELLAYFRNRAPLDDSGMPKDRFSAEMPDATLATLKIQPSEPRDSAVYFCASGLFTSSLGDTQYFGPGTRLTVL.

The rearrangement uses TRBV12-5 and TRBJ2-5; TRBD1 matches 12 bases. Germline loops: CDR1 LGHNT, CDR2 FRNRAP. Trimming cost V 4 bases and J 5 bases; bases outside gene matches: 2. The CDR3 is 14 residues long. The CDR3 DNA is TGTGCTAGTGGTTCGGGACAGGGGGCCGAGACCCAGTACTTC. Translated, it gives CASGSGQGAETQYF. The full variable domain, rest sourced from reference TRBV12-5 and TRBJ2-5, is DARVTQTPRHKVTEMGQEVTMRCQPILGHNTVFWYRQTMMQGLELLAYFRNRAPLDDSGMPKDRFSAEMPDATLATLKIQPSEPRDSAVYFCASGSGQGAETQYFGPGTRLLVL.

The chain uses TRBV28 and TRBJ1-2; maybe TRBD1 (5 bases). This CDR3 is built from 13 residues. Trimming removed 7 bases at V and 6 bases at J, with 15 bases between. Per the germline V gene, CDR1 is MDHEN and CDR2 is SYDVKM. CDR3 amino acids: CASTERGGDGYTF. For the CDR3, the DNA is TGTGCCAGCACCGAAAGGGGTGGGGATGGCTACACCTTC.

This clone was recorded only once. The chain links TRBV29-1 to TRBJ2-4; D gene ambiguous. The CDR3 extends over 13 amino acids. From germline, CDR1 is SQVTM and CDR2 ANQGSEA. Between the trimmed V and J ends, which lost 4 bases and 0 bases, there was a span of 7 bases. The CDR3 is CSVGGVAKNIQYF. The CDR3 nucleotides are TGCAGCGTTGGAGGTGTAGCCAAAAACATTCAGTACTTC.

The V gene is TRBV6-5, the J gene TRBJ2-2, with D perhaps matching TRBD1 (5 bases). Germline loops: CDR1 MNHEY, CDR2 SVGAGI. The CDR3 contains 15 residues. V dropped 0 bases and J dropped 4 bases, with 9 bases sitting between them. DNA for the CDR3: TGTGCCAGCAGTTACTCGAGACAGAGCACCGGGGAGCTGTTTTTT. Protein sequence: CASSYSRQSTGELFF.

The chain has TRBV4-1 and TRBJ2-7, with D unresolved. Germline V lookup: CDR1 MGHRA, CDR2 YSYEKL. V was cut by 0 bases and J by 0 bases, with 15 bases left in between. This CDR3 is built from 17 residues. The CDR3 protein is CASSQDPSSTASYEQYF. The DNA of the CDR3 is TGCGCCAGCAGCCAAGATCCGTCCAGCACCGCCTCCTACGAGCAGTACTTC.

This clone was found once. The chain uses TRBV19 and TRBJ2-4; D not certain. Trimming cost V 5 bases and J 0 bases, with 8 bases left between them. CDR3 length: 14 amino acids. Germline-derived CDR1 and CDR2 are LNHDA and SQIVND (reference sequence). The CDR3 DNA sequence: TGTGCCAGTAGTCCCATTCTAGCCAAAAACATTCAGTACTTC. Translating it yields CASSPILAKNIQYF.

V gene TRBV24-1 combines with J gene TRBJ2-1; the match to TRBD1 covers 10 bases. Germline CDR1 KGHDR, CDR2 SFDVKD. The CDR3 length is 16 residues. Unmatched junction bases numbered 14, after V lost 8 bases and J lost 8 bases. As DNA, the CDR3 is TGTGCCACCAAAGCGACCGGGACAGGGGTTAACGATGAGCAGTTCTTC. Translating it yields CATKATGTGVNDEQFF.

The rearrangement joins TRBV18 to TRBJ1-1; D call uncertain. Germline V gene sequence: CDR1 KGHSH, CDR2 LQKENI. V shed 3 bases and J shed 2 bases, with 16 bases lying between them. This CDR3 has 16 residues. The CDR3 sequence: CASSPLATLDNTEAFF. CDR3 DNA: TGTGCCAGCTCACCCCTTGCCACGCTAGACAACACTGAAGCTTTCTTT.

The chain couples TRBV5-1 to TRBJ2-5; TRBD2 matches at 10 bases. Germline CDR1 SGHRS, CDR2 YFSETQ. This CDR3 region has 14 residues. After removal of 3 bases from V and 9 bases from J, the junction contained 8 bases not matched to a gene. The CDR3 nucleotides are TGCGCCAGCAGCTCAAGCCCAGCGGGGGGGGCCCAGTACTTC. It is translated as CASSSSPAGGAQYF.

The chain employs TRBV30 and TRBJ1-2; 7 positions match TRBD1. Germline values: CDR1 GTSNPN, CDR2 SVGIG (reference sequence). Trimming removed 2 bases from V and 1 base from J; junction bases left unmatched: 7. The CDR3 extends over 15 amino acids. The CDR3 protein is CAWSNTRQGNYGYTF. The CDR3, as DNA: TGTGCCTGGAGTAACACCCGACAGGGTAACTATGGCTACACCTTC.

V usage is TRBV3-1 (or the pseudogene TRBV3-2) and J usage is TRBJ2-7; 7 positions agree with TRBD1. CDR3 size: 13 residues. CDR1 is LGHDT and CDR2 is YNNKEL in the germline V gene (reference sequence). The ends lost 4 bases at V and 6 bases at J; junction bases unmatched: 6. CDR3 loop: CASSRDRVGEQYF. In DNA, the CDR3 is TGTGCCAGCAGCCGCGACAGGGTGGGCGAGCAGTACTTC.

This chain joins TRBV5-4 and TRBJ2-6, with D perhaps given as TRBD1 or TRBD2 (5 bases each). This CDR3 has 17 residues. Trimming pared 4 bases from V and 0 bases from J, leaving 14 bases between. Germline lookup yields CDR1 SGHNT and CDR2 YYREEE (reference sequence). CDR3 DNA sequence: TGTGCCAGCAGCGACAGAGGGAGCTACTCTGGGGCCAACGTCCTGACTTTC. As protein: CASSDRGSYSGANVLTF.

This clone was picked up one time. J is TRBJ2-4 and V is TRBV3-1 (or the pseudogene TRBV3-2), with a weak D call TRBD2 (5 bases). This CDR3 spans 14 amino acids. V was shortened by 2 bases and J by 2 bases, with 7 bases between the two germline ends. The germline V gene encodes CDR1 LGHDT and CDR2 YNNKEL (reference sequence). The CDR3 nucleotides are TGTGCCAGCAGCCAACGGGATTCCAAAAACATTCAGTACTTC. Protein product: CASSQRDSKNIQYF.

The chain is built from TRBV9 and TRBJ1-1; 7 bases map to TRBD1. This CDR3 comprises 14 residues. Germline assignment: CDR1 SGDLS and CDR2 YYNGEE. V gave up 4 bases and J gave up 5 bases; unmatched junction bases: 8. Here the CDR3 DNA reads TGTGCCAGCAGCCCCTACCAGGGGGGAACTGAAGCTTTCTTT. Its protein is CASSPYQGGTEAFF.

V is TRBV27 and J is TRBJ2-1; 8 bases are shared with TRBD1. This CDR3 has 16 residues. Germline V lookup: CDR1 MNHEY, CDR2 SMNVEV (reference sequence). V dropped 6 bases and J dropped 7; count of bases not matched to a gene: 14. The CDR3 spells CASRSILAGGMNEQFF. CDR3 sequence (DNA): TGTGCCAGCAGGTCCATTCTAGCAGGGGGCATGAATGAGCAGTTCTTC.

CDR3 in DNA: TGTGCCTGGAGTACACAGGGATCTGGAAACACCATATATTTT. This sequence encodes CAWSTQGSGNTIYF. The chain joins TRBV30 to TRBJ1-3; D is perhaps TRBD1 (6 bases). The V end was cut by 2 bases, the J end by 1 base, with 9 bases between. CDR1 GTSNPN and CDR2 SVGIG come from the germline V gene (reference sequence). This CDR3 contains 14 residues.

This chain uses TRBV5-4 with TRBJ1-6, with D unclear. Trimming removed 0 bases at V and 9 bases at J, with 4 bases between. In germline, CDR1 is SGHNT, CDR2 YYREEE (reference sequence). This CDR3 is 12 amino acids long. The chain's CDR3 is CASSLDASPLHF. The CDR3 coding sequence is TGTGCCAGCAGCTTGGACGCTTCACCCCTCCACTTT.

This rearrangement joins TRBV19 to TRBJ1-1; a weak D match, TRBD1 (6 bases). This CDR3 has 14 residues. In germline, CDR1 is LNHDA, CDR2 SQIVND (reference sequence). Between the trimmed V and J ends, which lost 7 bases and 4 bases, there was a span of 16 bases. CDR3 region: CASTKTRGGTEAFF. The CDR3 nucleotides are TGTGCCAGTACTAAGACCAGAGGGGGCACTGAAGCTTTCTTT.

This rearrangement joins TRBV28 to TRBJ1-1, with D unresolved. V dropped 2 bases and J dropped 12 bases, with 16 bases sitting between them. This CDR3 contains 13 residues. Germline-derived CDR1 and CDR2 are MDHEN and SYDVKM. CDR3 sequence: CASSLLGLRETFF. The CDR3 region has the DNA TGTGCCAGCAGTTTACTTGGGTTAAGGGAAACTTTCTTT.

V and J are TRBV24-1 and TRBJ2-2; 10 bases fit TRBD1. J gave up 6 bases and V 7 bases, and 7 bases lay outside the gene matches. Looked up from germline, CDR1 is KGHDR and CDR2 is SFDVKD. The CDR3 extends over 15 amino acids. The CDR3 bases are TGTGCCACCAGAGAGGGGGACAGGGGATCCGGGGAGCTGTTTTTT. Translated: CATREGDRGSGELFF.